A single TCR beta chain is shown here with its context. Germline CDR1 reads LNHDA; CDR2 reads SQIVND (reference sequence). The CDR3 has 13 residues. With V trimmed by 4 bases and J by 6 bases, 4 bases remained unmatched. The data stem from a study of blood T cell repertoires in COVID-19. Study overall: Some COVID-19 samples were acute and others convalescent; all came from the United States, Italy and Spain. In each case, the material was cDNA or gDNA derived from T cells, B-cell-depleted T cells, or PBMCs.

Authors' analysis steps: By means of reference gene primer amplification, nucleated cell counts were estimated. Sequenced by immunoSEQ multiplex PCR; TCRdb stores in-frame clones only, minus some. The DNA gave D and trimming, while V, J and clone size come from that table. In the table there are 72,000 or so clones, around nine tenths of which are singletons. The specimen was peripheral blood. This TCR was sampled from a woman aged 60-70 years with acute or convalescent COVID-19. The chain carries TRBV19 and TRBJ1-2, with TRBD1 matching 8 bases. The CDR3 DNA reads TGTGCCAGTAGTACAGCGGACAGGGATGGCTACACCTTC. It yields the protein CASSTADRDGYTF. Supplemented by reference TRBV19 and TRBJ1-2, the full variable domain reads DGGITQSPKYLFRKEGQNVTLSCEQNLNHDAMYWYRQDPGQGLRLIYYSQIVNDFQKGDIAEGYSVSREKKESFPLTVTSAQKNPTAFYLCASSTADRDGYTFGSGTRLTVV.